This is a list of T cell receptor beta chains from one sample in a study of T cell responses to AZD1222 COVID-19 vaccine. Some clones are missing from TCRdb's copy, which holds only in-frame ones; the method was immunoSEQ multiplex PCR. The table has 100,000 to 150,000 clones, 80% to 90% seen once. The material sequenced was peripheral blood, taken on day 0 of AZD1222 vaccination. All receptors derive from an adult in good health. CDR3s include the opening cysteine and the closing phenylalanine or tryptophan. The D gene is left open where the match is weak. The size field is filled for only some rows; it gives once, few, many or a size class.

J gene | clone size | D gene | V gene | CDR3 protein | CDR3 DNA
TRBJ2-3 | - | - | TRBV10-1 | CASSHRNTDTQYF | TGCGCCAGCAGTCACCGAAACACAGATACGCAGTATTTT
TRBJ1-1 | - | - | TRBV28 | CASSPSSEGNTEAFF | TGTGCCAGCAGTCCTTCCTCAGAGGGGAACACTGAAGCTTTCTTT
TRBJ2-7 | - | - | TRBV27 | CASRNRPEAYEQYF | TGTGCCAGCAGGAATAGACCGGAGGCCTACGAGCAGTACTTC
TRBJ2-7 | - | - | TRBV5-4 | CASSFSGNYEQYF | TGTGCCAGCAGCTTCAGCGGAAACTACGAGCAGTACTTC
TRBJ2-2 | - | - | TRBV6-6 | CASSPLDGANTGELFF | TGTGCCAGCAGCCCCCTGGACGGAGCAAACACCGGGGAGCTGTTTTTT
TRBJ2-1 | - | - | TRBV21-1 | CASSKEGAGDNEQFF | TGTGCCAGCAGCAAAGAGGGAGCGGGGGACAATGAGCAGTTCTTC
TRBJ1-4 | - | TRBD1 | TRBV7-9 | CASSLAGQGPSTFF | TGTGCCAGCAGCTTAGCGGGACAGGGGCCCTCGACTTTTTTT
TRBJ1-2 | - | - | TRBV7-8 | CASSLAGLRSGGYTF | TGTGCCAGCAGCTTAGCGGGGTTGCGGTCTGGTGGCTACACCTTC
TRBJ1-3 | - | - | TRBV5-1 | CASSVEGNTIYF | TGCGCCAGCAGCGTGGAGGGAAACACCATATATTTT
TRBJ2-1 | - | - | TRBV19 | CASSTRGEQFF | TGTGCCAGTAGTACCCGCGGGGAGCAGTTCTTC
TRBJ2-1 | - | TRBD1 | TRBV7-2 | CASSPRPGTGPEQFF | TGTGCCAGCAGCCCCCGACCCGGGACAGGGCCTGAGCAGTTCTTC
TRBJ1-1 | - | - | TRBV9 | CASSFLGVGGTEAFF | TGTGCCAGCAGCTTTTTGGGAGTGGGGGGTACTGAAGCTTTCTTT
TRBJ1-1 | - | TRBD1 | TRBV28 | CASSPTGAVDTEAFF | TGTGCCAGCAGTCCGACAGGGGCGGTGGACACTGAAGCTTTCTTT
TRBJ1-2 | - | TRBD1 | TRBV19 | CASRLTGGLYGYTF | TGTGCCAGTAGACTGACAGGGGGCCTCTATGGCTACACCTTC
TRBJ1-1 | - | - | TRBV19 | CASSIGGPTEAFF | TGTGCCAGTAGTATTGGGGGGCCCACTGAAGCTTTCTTT
TRBJ2-2 | once | TRBD1 | TRBV5-4 | CASSLPDRQNTGELFF | TGTGCCAGCAGCCTACCGGACAGGCAGAACACCGGGGAGCTGTTTTTT
TRBJ2-5 | - | - | TRBV29-1 | CSVPKSWLLQETQYF | TGCAGCGTGCCCAAGTCCTGGTTATTACAAGAGACCCAGTACTTC
TRBJ2-3 | once | - | TRBV2 | CASKAAGRTQYF | TGTGCCAGCAAAGCCGCAGGGAGGACGCAGTATTTT
TRBJ2-1 | - | - | TRBV19 | CASSIAGSSYNEQFF | TGTGCCAGTAGTATCGCGGGGAGCTCCTACAATGAGCAGTTCTTC
TRBJ1-5 | - | TRBD1 | TRBV18 | CASSGQGHQPQHF | TGTGCCAGCTCGGGACAGGGCCATCAGCCCCAGCATTTT
TRBJ1-2 | - | - | TRBV14 | CASSPIRGGNYGYTF | TGTGCCAGCAGCCCTATTCGGGGCGGTAACTATGGCTACACCTTC
TRBJ2-7 | - | - | TRBV4-3 | CASSQAFDRRYEQYF | TGCGCCAGCAGCCAAGCCTTCGACAGGCGATACGAGCAGTACTTC
TRBJ2-2 | - | TRBD2 | TRBV27 | CASSWEGVATGELFF | TGTGCCAGCAGTTGGGAGGGAGTGGCCACCGGGGAGCTGTTTTTT
TRBJ2-7 | - | TRBD2 | TRBV2 | CASSDRASGEYEQYF | TGTGCCAGCAGTGACCGCGCTAGCGGGGAGTACGAGCAGTACTTC
TRBJ1-5 | - | - | TRBV5-4 | CASSLGGMSNQPQHF | TGTGCCAGCAGCTTGGGAGGGATGAGCAATCAGCCCCAGCATTTT
TRBJ1-1 | - | - | TRBV3-1/TRBV3-2 | CASSHEDRKREAFF | TGTGCCAGCAGCCACGAAGACAGAAAGCGTGAAGCTTTCTTT
TRBJ2-7 | few | TRBD1 | TRBV5-5 | CASSLLTGWESIPYEQYF | TGTGCCAGCAGCCTCTTGACAGGGTGGGAATCGATACCCTACGAGCAGTACTTC
TRBJ2-1 | - | - | TRBV2 | CASSPSRGFYNEQFF | TGTGCCAGCAGCCCCAGCAGGGGTTTCTACAATGAGCAGTTCTTC
TRBJ2-7 | - | TRBD1 | TRBV19 | CASSPTGTGAYEQYF | TGTGCCAGTAGTCCTACCGGGACAGGGGCCTACGAGCAGTACTTC
TRBJ1-2 | - | - | TRBV10-3 | CAISELGSYGYTF | TGTGCCATCAGTGAACTGGGTAGCTATGGCTACACCTTC
TRBJ1-4 | - | TRBD1 | TRBV19 | CASSIEGTGGAIGVSEKLFF | TGTGCCAGTAGTATAGAAGGGACAGGGGGCGCGATCGGAGTGAGTGAAAAACTGTTTTTT
TRBJ1-1 | - | - | TRBV7-8 | CASSLVGGAGTEAFF | TGTGCCAGCAGCTTAGTCGGGGGAGCGGGTACTGAAGCTTTCTTT
TRBJ2-5 | - | TRBD2 | TRBV28 | CASSNPLTGGQETQYF | TGTGCCAGCAGTAACCCGTTAACGGGGGGACAAGAGACCCAGTACTTC
TRBJ2-1 | - | TRBD2 | TRBV10-2 | CASSEAAGGPKQFF | TGCGCCAGCAGTGAGGCTGCGGGGGGGCCAAAGCAGTTCTTC
TRBJ2-2 | once | TRBD2 | TRBV7-8 | CASSPSGREPGELFF | TGTGCCAGCAGCCCTAGCGGGAGGGAACCCGGGGAGCTGTTTTTT
TRBJ1-2 | - | - | TRBV5-1 | CASSLVGASGYTF | TGCGCCAGCAGCTTGGTTGGGGCCAGTGGCTACACCTTC
TRBJ2-7 | - | TRBD1 | TRBV6-2/TRBV6-3 | CASSDRGTAGQYF | TGTGCCAGCAGTGACAGGGGGACAGCGGGGCAGTACTTC
TRBJ1-1 | - | TRBD1 | TRBV30 | CAWSVRTGDGEAFF | TGTGCCTGGAGTGTACGGACAGGGGATGGTGAAGCTTTCTTT
TRBJ2-7 | - | TRBD1 | TRBV15 | CATSPRQGITYEQYF | TGTGCCACCAGTCCCCGACAGGGTATTACCTACGAGCAGTACTTC
TRBJ1-4 | - | - | TRBV7-9 | CASRQTQGREKLFF | TGTGCCAGCAGGCAGACCCAGGGGAGAGAAAAACTGTTTTTT
TRBJ2-7 | - | - | TRBV16 | CASSQSRTGPSIEYF | TGTGCCAGCAGCCAATCGCGCACAGGCCCCTCAATAGAGTACTTC
TRBJ1-1 | - | TRBD1 | TRBV18 | CASSPLLPGQGGTEAFF | TGTGCCAGCTCACCCTTACTACCGGGACAGGGAGGCACTGAAGCTTTCTTT
TRBJ2-1 | - | - | TRBV29-1 | CSVGDVSSYNEQFF | TGCAGCGTGGGGGACGTTAGCTCCTACAATGAGCAGTTCTTC
TRBJ1-3 | - | - | TRBV18 | CASSYMTLSSGNTIYF | TGTGCCAGCTCATACATGACACTGAGCTCTGGAAACACCATATATTTT
TRBJ2-3 | - | TRBD2 | TRBV3-1/TRBV3-2 | CASSLGTSGTVAQYF | TGTGCCAGCAGCCTCGGGACTAGCGGAACTGTGGCGCAGTATTTT
TRBJ1-1 | - | - | TRBV2 | CASSVRQEPFF | TGTGCCAGCAGTGTTCGGCAGGAGCCTTTCTTT
TRBJ1-2 | - | - | TRBV2 | CASSEGVSVWGYTF | TGTGCCAGCAGTGAAGGCGTCTCGGTGTGGGGCTACACCTTC
TRBJ2-5 | - | TRBD2 | TRBV6-5 | CAIAGGQRETQYF | TGTGCCATAGCGGGGGGGCAAAGGGAGACCCAGTACTTC
TRBJ1-4 | - | - | TRBV19 | CASSISATNEKLFF | TGTGCCAGTAGTATCTCCGCAACTAATGAAAAACTGTTTTTT
TRBJ2-2 | - | - | TRBV12-5 | CASGPYSTGELFF | TGTGCTAGTGGCCCTTACAGCACCGGGGAGCTGTTTTTT